Each of the 13 T cell receptor beta chains below was sequenced from the same sample in a study of T cells in Graves' hyperthyroidism and ophthalmopathy. What was amplified from RNA transcripts were TCR beta CDR3 regions. With the HTBI primer set, the TCR CDR3 went through a first round of RT-PCR. TCRdb called the multiplex PCR reads again in MiXCR, with one record for every CDR3 protein. This sample has hundreds of thousands of distinct CDR3 sequences; 17% occur once, and the top ten carry about 16%. The sequenced material came from blood. These TCRs come from a woman under 30 with Graves' ophthalmopathy.

This clonotype was seen repeatedly, ten times or more. The chain links TRBV29-1 to TRBJ2-1; D gene unclear. The germline gives CDR1 SQVTM, CDR2 ANQGSEA. The CDR3 is 12 residues long. Trimming shortened V by 0 bases and J by 7 bases, and 7 bases separated the two germline ends. The CDR3 DNA sequence: TGCAGCGTTGAAGAGGGAACAAATGAGCAGTTCTTC. It specifies CSVEEGTNEQFF.

This clonotype was seen more than once but under ten times. The chain uses TRBV30 and TRBJ1-2, with 7 bases identical to TRBD1. Per the germline V gene, CDR1 is GTSNPN and CDR2 is SVGIG (reference sequence). V lost 2 bases to trimming and J lost 3 bases; unmatched junction nucleotides: 9. CDR3 length equals 15 residues. This CDR3 reads CAWSLRQGFDYGYTF. CDR3 nucleotide sequence: TGTGCCTGGAGTCTCCGACAGGGTTTCGACTATGGCTACACCTTC.

This clonotype was picked up many times. The chain recombines TRBV11-2 with TRBJ1-1; tentatively, D is TRBD1 (5 bases). Germline V CDR1 and CDR2: SGHAT, FQNNGV. The CDR3 length is 17 residues. The V end lost 1 base, the J end lost 1 base, and 16 bases lay between the germline ends. The CDR3, as DNA: TGTGCCAGCAGCTTAGGGACGCAGGGTAGGGCGAACACTGAAGCTTTCTTT. Translating gives CASSLGTQGRANTEAFF.

This clonotype was seen many times. This chain connects TRBV11-2 to TRBJ2-5; no clear D. The CDR3 loop spans 13 amino acids. CDR1 and CDR2 from the germline V gene are SGHAT and FQNNGV. V lost 0 bases and J 5 bases, leaving 7 bases between the germline ends. The CDR3 loop reads CASSLEVRETQYF. CDR3 DNA sequence: TGTGCCAGCAGCTTAGAGGTTAGGGAGACCCAGTACTTC.

This clonotype showed up many times. This chain connects TRBV5-1 to TRBJ2-7; 7 positions agree with TRBD2. CDR3 length equals 15 residues. V lost 0 bases and J lost 2; bases outside the gene matches: 5. The germline CDR1 and CDR2 sequences are SGHRS and YFSETQ. In DNA form, the CDR3 reads TGCGCCAGCAGCTTGGTCGGGGGGAGCACCTACGAGCAGTACTTC. Translated, it gives CASSLVGGSTYEQYF. Full variable domain (outside the CDR3, taken from reference TRBV5-1 and TRBJ2-7): KAGVTQTPRYLIKTRGQQVTLSCSPISGHRSVSWYQQTPGQGLQFLFEYFSETQRNKGNFPGRFSGRQFSNSRSEMNVSTLELGDSALYLCASSLVGGSTYEQYFGPGTRLTVT.

The chain recombines TRBV6-5 with TRBJ1-5, with no clear D. CDR1 and CDR2 from the germline V gene are MNHEY and SVGAGI. This CDR3 contains 15 residues. With 0 bases removed from V and 4 bases from J, the gap between germline ends came to 10 bases. DNA of the CDR3: TGTGCCAGCAGTTACTCTGGACGGTCGAATCAGCCCCAGCATTTT. It specifies CASSYSGRSNQPQHF.

There are many counts of this clonotype. Here the CDR3 reads CASSEARGPHDEQYF. The CDR3, as DNA: TGTGCCAGCAGTGAAGCGAGGGGCCCCCACGACGAGCAGTACTTC. The rearrangement uses TRBV2 and TRBJ2-7, with D perhaps being TRBD1 or TRBD2 (5 bases each). The CDR3 has 15 amino acids. V lost 0 bases, J lost 5 bases, and 14 bases lay in between. Germline V gene sequence: CDR1 SNHLY, CDR2 FYNNEI.

This clonotype was detected many times. This chain connects TRBV2 to TRBJ1-6; 7 bases are a match to TRBD1. Germline V gene lookup returns CDR1 SNHLY and CDR2 FYNNEI. This CDR3 contains 12 residues. J lost 9 bases, V lost 8 bases, and 4 bases had no gene match. The CDR3 DNA is TGTGCCAGCCGGACAGGCGGTTCACCCCTCCACTTT. This gives the protein CASRTGGSPLHF.

The chain joins TRBV9 to TRBJ1-3; unclear D gene. This CDR3 is built from 18 residues. V dropped 0 bases and J dropped 0 bases, with 16 bases sitting between them. Germline CDR1 reads SGDLS; CDR2 reads YYNGEE. The CDR3 reads CASSVEIGGLDSGNTIYF. Here the CDR3 DNA reads TGTGCCAGCAGCGTAGAAATCGGTGGCCTCGACTCTGGAAACACCATATATTTT.

This clonotype came up many times. The chain has TRBV7-8 and TRBJ2-1, with a tentative D call TRBD1 (5 bases). The germline CDR1 and CDR2 sequences are SGHVS and FQNEAQ. V lost 1 base and J 5 bases, leaving 12 bases between the germline ends. The CDR3 totals 15 residues. The DNA for the CDR3 is TGTGCCAGCAGCTTAGGGACACGATCTAACAATGAGCAGTTCTTC. Its translation is CASSLGTRSNNEQFF.

This clonotype occurred a few times. A much larger clone lies one base from this, so it may be a read error. The CDR3: CASSLYRSQETQYF. CDR3 sequence (DNA): TGTGCCAGCAGTTTATACCGGAGCCAAGAGACCCAGTACTTC. The gene calls are TRBV28 and TRBJ2-5; D not certain. CDR1 MDHEN and CDR2 SYDVKM come from the germline V gene. This CDR3 is built from 14 residues. With 1 base removed from V and 1 base from J, the gap between germline ends came to 7 bases.

This chain connects TRBV5-6 to TRBJ1-2, with D tentatively TRBD1 (5 bases). V lost 3 bases to trimming and J lost 5 bases, with 11 bases between them. The CDR3 has 13 amino acids. Germline lookup yields CDR1 SGHDT and CDR2 YYEEEE. The CDR3 loop reads CASSYLDSYGYTF. The CDR3 bases are TGTGCCAGCAGCTACCTAGACAGTTATGGCTACACCTTC.

The chain links TRBV6-2 or TRBV6-3 to TRBJ2-1; D tentatively fits TRBD1 or TRBD2 (5 bases each). This CDR3 has 14 residues. V was cut by 6 bases and J by 5 bases, with 14 bases left in between. Germline assignment: CDR1 MNHEY and CDR2 SVGEGT. CDR3 nucleotides: TGTGCCAGCAGATATTCCGGGGCAGACAATGAGCAGTTCTTC. This sequence encodes CASRYSGADNEQFF.